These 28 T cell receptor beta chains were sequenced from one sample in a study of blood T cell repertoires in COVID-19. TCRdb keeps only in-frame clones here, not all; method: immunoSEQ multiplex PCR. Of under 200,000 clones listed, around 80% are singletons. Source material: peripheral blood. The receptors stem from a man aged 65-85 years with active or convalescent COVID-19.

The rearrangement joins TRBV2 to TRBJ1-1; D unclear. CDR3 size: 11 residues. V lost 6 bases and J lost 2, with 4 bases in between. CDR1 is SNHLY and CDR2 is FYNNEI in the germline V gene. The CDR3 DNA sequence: TGTGCCAGCAGCATTAACACTGAAGCTTTCTTT. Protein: CASSINTEAFF.

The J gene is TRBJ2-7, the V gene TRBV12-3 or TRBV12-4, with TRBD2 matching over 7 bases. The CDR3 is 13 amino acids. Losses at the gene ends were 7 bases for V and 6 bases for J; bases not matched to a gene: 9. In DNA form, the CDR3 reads TGTGCCAGCACTCTCGGGACGGGAGGCGAGCAGTACTTC. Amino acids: CASTLGTGGEQYF.

CDR3 in amino acids: CASSSGLLTDTQYF. CDR3 coding DNA: TGTGCCAGCAGCTCGGGACTTTTAACAGATACGCAGTATTTT. V is TRBV5-4 and J is TRBJ2-3; a weak D match, TRBD2 (6 bases). The germline V gene encodes CDR1 SGHNT and CDR2 YYREEE (reference sequence). CDR3 size: 14 residues. V was shortened by 3 bases and J by 3 bases, with 11 bases between the two germline ends.

The CDR3 nucleotides read TGTGCCACCAGTGATCCCAGGTTTGGAGAGACCCAGTACTTC. The encoded protein is CATSDPRFGETQYF. The V and J genes are TRBV24-1 and TRBJ2-5; D remains unclear. Per the germline V gene, CDR1 is KGHDR and CDR2 is SFDVKD. The length of the CDR3 is 14 residues. V lost 3 bases, J lost 4 bases, and 11 bases lay in between.

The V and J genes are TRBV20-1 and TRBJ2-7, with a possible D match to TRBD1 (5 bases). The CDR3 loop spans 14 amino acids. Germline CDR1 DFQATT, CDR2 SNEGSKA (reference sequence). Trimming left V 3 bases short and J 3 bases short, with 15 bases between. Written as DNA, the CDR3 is TGCAGTGCTAGTTGGGGCACCGGCGACTACGAGCAGTACTTC. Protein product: CSASWGTGDYEQYF.

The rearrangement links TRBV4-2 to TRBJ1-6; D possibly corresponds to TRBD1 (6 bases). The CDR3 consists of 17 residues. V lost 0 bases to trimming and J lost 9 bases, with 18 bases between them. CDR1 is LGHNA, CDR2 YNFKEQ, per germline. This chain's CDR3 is CASSQEVTGRDLSPLHF. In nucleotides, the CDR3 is TGTGCCAGCAGCCAAGAAGTCACAGGGCGAGACCTTTCACCCCTCCACTTT.

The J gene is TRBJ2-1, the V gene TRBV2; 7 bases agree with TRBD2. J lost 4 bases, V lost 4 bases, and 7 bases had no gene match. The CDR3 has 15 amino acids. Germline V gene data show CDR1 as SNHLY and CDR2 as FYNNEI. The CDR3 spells CASSAQAGEYNEQFF. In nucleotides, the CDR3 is TGTGCCAGCAGTGCCCAGGCGGGAGAGTACAATGAGCAGTTCTTC.

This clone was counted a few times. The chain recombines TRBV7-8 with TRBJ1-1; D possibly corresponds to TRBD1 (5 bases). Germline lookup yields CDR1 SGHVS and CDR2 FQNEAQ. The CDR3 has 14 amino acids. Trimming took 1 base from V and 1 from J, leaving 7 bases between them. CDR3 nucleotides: TGTGCCAGCAGCTTAGTAAGGGGGAACACTGAAGCTTTCTTT. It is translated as CASSLVRGNTEAFF.

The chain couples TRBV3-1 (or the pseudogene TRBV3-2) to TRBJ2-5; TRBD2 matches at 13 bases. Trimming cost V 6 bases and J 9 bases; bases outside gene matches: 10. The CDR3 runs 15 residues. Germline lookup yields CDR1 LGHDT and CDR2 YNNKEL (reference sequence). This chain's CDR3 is CASRRTSGGAMAQYF. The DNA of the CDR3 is TGTGCCAGCAGGCGTACTAGCGGGGGGGCGATGGCCCAGTACTTC.

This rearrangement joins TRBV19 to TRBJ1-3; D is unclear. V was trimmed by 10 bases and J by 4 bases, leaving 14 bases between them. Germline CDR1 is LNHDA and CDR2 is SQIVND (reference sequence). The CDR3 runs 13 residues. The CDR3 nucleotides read TGTGCCACCTCGAGGGCTCTGGGAAACACCATATATTTT. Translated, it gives CATSRALGNTIYF.

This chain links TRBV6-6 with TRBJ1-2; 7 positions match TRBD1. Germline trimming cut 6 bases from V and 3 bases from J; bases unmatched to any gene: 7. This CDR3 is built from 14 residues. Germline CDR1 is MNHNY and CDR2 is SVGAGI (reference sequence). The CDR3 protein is CASRDRDRHYGYTF. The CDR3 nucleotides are TGTGCCAGCAGAGACCGGGACAGACACTATGGCTACACCTTC.

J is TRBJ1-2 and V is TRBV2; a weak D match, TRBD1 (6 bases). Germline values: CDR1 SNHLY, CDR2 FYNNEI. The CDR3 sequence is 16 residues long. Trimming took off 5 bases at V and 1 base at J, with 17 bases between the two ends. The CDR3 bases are TGTGCCAGCAGTTATTACAGGGACCCGGGTAACTATGGCTACACCTTC. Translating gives CASSYYRDPGNYGYTF. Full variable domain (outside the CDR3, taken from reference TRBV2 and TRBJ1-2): EPEVTQTPSHQVTQMGQEVILRCVPISNHLYFYWYRQILGQKVEFLVSFYNNEISEKSEIFDDQFSVERPDGSNFTLKIRSTKLEDSAMYFCASSYYRDPGNYGYTFGSGTRLTVV.

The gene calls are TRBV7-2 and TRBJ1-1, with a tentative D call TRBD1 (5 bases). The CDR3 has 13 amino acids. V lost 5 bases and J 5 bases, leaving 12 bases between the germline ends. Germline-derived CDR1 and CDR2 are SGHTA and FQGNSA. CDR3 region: CASSVGGGTEAFF. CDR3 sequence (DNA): TGTGCCAGCAGCGTGGGGGGTGGAACTGAAGCTTTCTTT.

The CDR3 loop is CSAWTSGTEYF. CDR3 DNA: TGCAGTGCTTGGACTAGCGGGACTGAGTACTTC. This rearrangement joins TRBV20-1 to TRBJ2-7, with 12 nucleotides matching TRBD2. Germline V lookup: CDR1 DFQATT, CDR2 SNEGSKA (reference sequence). The CDR3 spans 11 residues. With V trimmed by 5 bases and J by 11 bases, 4 bases remained unmatched.

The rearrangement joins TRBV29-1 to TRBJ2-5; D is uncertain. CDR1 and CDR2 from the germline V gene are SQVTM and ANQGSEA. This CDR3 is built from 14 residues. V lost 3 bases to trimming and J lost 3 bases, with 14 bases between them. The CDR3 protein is CSVEMVRSEETQYF. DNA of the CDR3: TGCAGCGTTGAGATGGTGCGTTCTGAAGAGACCCAGTACTTC.

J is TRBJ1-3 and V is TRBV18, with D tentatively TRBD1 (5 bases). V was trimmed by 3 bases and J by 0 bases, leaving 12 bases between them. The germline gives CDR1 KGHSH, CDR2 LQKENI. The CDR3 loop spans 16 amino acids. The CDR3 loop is CASSPTGPSSGNTIYF. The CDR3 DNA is TGTGCCAGCTCACCCACAGGACCGAGCTCTGGAAACACCATATATTTT.

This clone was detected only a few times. The CDR3 nucleotides read TGCGCCAGCAGCTTACTAGCGGGAGCGACAGATACGCAGTATTTT. It encodes CASSLLAGATDTQYF. The rearrangement joins TRBV5-1 to TRBJ2-3, with TRBD2 identical over 11 bases. J gave up 3 bases and V 2 bases, and 2 bases lay outside the gene matches. This CDR3 has 15 amino acids. Germline values: CDR1 SGHRS, CDR2 YFSETQ.

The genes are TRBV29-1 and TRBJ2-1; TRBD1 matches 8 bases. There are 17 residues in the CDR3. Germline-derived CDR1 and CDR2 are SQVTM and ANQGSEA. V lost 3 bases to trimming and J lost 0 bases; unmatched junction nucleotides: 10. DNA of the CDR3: TGCAGCGTTGACGGTCAGGGGGCTGGTGGCTCCTACAATGAGCAGTTCTTC. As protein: CSVDGQGAGGSYNEQFF.

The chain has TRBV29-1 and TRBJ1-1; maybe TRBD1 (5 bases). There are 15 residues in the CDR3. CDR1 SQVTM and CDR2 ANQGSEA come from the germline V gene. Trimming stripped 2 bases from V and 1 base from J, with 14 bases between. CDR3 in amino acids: CSVEYLGLTNTEAFF. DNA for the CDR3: TGCAGCGTTGAATACCTGGGGCTGACGAACACTGAAGCTTTCTTT. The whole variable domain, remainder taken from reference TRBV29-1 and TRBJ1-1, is SAVISQKPSRDICQRGTSLTIQCQVDSQVTMMFWYRQQPGQSLTLIATANQGSEATYESGFVIDKFPISRPNLTFSTLTVSNMSPEDSSIYLCSVEYLGLTNTEAFFGQGTRLTVV.

The chain's CDR3 is CASSEAGVGEAFF. For the CDR3, the DNA is TGCGCCAGCAGTGAGGCAGGGGTTGGTGAAGCTTTCTTT. V usage is TRBV10-1 and J usage is TRBJ1-1; D possibly corresponds to TRBD1 (6 bases). CDR3 length equals 13 residues. Trimming pared 2 bases from V and 7 bases from J, leaving 11 bases between. CDR1 and CDR2 (germline): WNHNN, SYGVQD (reference sequence).

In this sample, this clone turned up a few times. The CDR3, as DNA: TGTGCCATCAGTCCCCGGGGGCAGGGGGTAGGGGAGCTGTTTTTT. It is translated as CAISPRGQGVGELFF. This rearrangement joins TRBV10-3 to TRBJ2-2; the D gene is possibly TRBD1 (7 bases). This CDR3 contains 15 residues. Germline V CDR1 and CDR2: ENHRY, SYGVKD. V shed 5 bases and J shed 8 bases, with 18 bases lying between them.

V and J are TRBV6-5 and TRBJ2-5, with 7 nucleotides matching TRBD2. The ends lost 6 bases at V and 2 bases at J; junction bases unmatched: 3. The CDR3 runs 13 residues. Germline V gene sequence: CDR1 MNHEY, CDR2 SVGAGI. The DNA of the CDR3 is TGTGCCAGCAGGAAGCGGGAACAAGAGACCCAGTACTTC. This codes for CASRKREQETQYF.

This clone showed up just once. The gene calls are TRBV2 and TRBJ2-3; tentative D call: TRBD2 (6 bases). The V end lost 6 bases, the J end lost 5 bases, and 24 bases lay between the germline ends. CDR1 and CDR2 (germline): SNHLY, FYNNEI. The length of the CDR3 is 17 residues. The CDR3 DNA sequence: TGTGCCAGCAGCGCCCGGCAGGGCGGCGTGCGGGGAGATACGCAGTATTTT. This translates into CASSARQGGVRGDTQYF.

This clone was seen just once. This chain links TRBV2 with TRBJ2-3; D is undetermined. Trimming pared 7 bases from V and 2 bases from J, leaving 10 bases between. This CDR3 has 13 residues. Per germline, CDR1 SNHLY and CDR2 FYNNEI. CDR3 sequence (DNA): TGTGCCAGCAAGCGAAGCTTCACAGATACGCAGTATTTT. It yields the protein CASKRSFTDTQYF.

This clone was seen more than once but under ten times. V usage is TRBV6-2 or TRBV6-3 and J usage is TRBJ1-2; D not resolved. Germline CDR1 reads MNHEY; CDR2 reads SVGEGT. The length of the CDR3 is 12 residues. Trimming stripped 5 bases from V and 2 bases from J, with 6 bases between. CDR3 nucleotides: TGTGCCAGCAGTACATTCAACTATGGCTACACCTTC. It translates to CASSTFNYGYTF.

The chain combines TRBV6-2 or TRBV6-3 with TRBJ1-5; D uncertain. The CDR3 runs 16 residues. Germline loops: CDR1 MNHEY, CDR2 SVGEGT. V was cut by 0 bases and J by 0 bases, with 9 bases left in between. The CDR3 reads CASSYSISRSNQPQHF. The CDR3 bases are TGTGCCAGCAGTTACTCGATATCGCGTAGCAATCAGCCCCAGCATTTT.

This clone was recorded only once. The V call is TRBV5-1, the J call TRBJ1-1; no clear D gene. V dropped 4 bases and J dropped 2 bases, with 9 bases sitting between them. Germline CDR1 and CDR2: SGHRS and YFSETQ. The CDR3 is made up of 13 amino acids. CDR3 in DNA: TGCGCCAGCAGCCCCATCGGTAACACTGAAGCTTTCTTT. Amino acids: CASSPIGNTEAFF.

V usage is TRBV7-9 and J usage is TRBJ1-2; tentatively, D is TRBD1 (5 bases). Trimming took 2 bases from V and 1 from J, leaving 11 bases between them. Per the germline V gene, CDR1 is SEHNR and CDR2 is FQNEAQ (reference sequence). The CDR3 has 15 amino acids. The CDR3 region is CASSLYQDINYGYTF. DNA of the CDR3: TGTGCCAGCAGCTTATATCAGGACATTAACTATGGCTACACCTTC.